Listed below are T cell receptor beta chains from one sample, sequenced in a study of response to subunit inactivated influenza vaccine. One entry per CDR3 protein, called by TCRdb with MiXCR from the RT-PCR reads. The table includes a few hundred thousand distinct CDR3 sequences, approximately 21% detected once. The sequencing here drew on PBMCs from blood, taken approximately 20 months after vaccination. All receptors derive from a man between 50 and 75 years old who received an inactivated influenza vaccine. CDR3s include the opening cysteine and the closing phenylalanine or tryptophan. A D gene is named only where the DNA matches it firmly. Clone size is stated in some rows and not others, as once, few, many or a class when expanded.

clone size,D gene,V gene,J gene,CDR3 length,CDR3 protein,CDR3 DNA
few,TRBD1,TRBV25-1,TRBJ1-6,16,CASRGDRLPHNSPLHF,TGTGCCAGCAGGGGGGACAGATTACCGCATAATTCACCCCTCCACTTT
NA,TRBD1,TRBV7-9,TRBJ1-5,15,CASSTGTGYQWPQHF,TGTGCCAGCAGCACCGGGACAGGCTATCAGTGGCCCCAGCATTTT
NA,TRBD1,TRBV6-5,TRBJ1-5,16,CASSSPTGGFDQPQHF,TGTGCCAGCAGTTCCCCAACAGGGGGCTTCGATCAGCCCCAGCATTTT
few,NA,TRBV5-1,TRBJ2-5,13,CASSSDRKETQYF,TGCGCCAGCAGCTCGGACAGAAAAGAGACCCAGTACTTC
NA,NA,TRBV6-1,TRBJ1-1,13,CAAGPVTNTEAFF,TGTGCCGCGGGTCCGGTTACCAACACTGAAGCTTTCTTT
few,NA,TRBV24-1,TRBJ1-2,14,CATSDFGRNYGYTF,TGTGCCACCAGTGACTTTGGTAGGAACTATGGCTACACCTTC
NA,TRBD1,TRBV24-1,TRBJ2-2,15,CATSDFPGGSGELFF,TGTGCCACCAGTGATTTTCCAGGGGGTAGCGGGGAGCTGTTTTTT
NA,TRBD1,TRBV11-1,TRBJ1-3,18,CASSLPGQGALTGNTIYF,TGTGCCAGCAGCTTGCCGGGACAGGGGGCGCTTACTGGAAACACCATATATTTT
NA,NA,TRBV3-1,TRBJ1-2,18,CASSQRFRRQTLHYGYTF,TGTGCCAGCAGCCAAAGGTTTAGGAGGCAGACGCTTCACTATGGCTACACCTTC
few,NA,TRBV6-1,TRBJ1-2,15,CASSVRRGRHYGYTF,TGTGCCAGCAGCGTACGACGCGGTCGCCACTATGGCTACACCTTC
few,NA,TRBV6-6,TRBJ2-2,14,CASSFGLNTGELFF,TGTGCCAGCAGTTTTGGGCTGAACACCGGGGAGCTGTTTTTT
NA,NA,TRBV12-3/TRBV12-4,TRBJ2-5,13,CASSFRGLETQYF,TGTGCCAGCAGTTTTCGGGGTCTAGAGACCCAGTACTTC
NA,TRBD2,TRBV9,TRBJ2-4,16,CASSTTSGLAKNIQYF,TGTGCCAGCAGCACCACTAGCGGACTAGCCAAAAACATTCAGTACTTC
few,TRBD1,TRBV18,TRBJ1-6,15,CASSQGTGAVGPLHF,TGTGCCAGCTCACAAGGGACAGGGGCAGTAGGACCCCTCCACTTT
NA,TRBD2,TRBV7-2,TRBJ2-7,14,CASSLIAGGHEQYF,TGTGCCAGCAGCTTAATCGCGGGAGGGCACGAGCAGTACTTC
NA,TRBD2,TRBV28,TRBJ2-2,18,CASSLVGASGTNTGELFF,TGTGCCAGCAGTTTAGTGGGGGCTAGCGGGACGAACACCGGGGAGCTGTTTTTT
few,NA,TRBV5-5,TRBJ2-2,16,CASSPSPASYTGELFF,TGTGCCAGCAGCCCCTCCCCAGCGAGCTACACCGGGGAGCTGTTTTTT